The 16 T cell receptor beta chains listed next were all sequenced from one sample in a study of identical twins. TCRdb called the 5' RACE reads again in MiXCR, with one record for every CDR3 protein. This sample yields more than 400,000 distinct CDR3 sequences, of which around 15% are seen a single time; more than 0.4% belongs to the top ten. These records were also assigned to another study, of yellow fever vaccine responses in identical twins.

Source material: CD4+ T cells sorted from blood. These receptors were taken from a woman under 30 in good health.

This clonotype has more than one count but fewer than ten. The CDR3 here is CASSPGTGEKLFF. The CDR3, as DNA: TGTGCCAGCAGCCCGGGGACAGGGGAAAAACTGTTTTTT. This chain uses TRBV14 with TRBJ1-4, with TRBD1 matching 9 bases. The CDR3 totals 13 residues. Germline V lookup: CDR1 SGHDN, CDR2 FVKESK. With 4 bases clipped from V and 8 bases from J, the junction kept 2 bases outside the gene matches.

Ten or more counts support this clonotype. V usage is TRBV15 and J usage is TRBJ2-5, with D perhaps TRBD1 or TRBD2 (5 bases each). This CDR3 contains 14 residues. Trimming left V 0 bases short and J 3 bases short, with 8 bases between. Germline V gene data show CDR1 as LNHNV and CDR2 as YYDKDF (reference sequence). The CDR3 bases are TGTGCCACCAGCAGAGATGGGGGTAAAGAGACCCAGTACTTC. This codes for CATSRDGGKETQYF.

This clonotype was counted many times. This chain links TRBV5-1 with TRBJ1-1; 7 bases map to TRBD1. J lost 0 bases, V lost 0 bases, and 2 bases had no gene match. Germline assignment: CDR1 SGHRS and CDR2 YFSETQ. CDR3 length: 15 residues. CDR3 sequence: CASSLATGMNTEAFF. Here the CDR3 DNA reads TGCGCCAGCAGCTTGGCGACAGGGATGAACACTGAAGCTTTCTTT.

This rearrangement joins TRBV12-3 or TRBV12-4 to TRBJ2-7; no reliable D call. V gave up 6 bases and J gave up 3 bases, with 15 bases separating them. CDR3 length equals 14 residues. The CDR3 DNA reads TGTGCCAGCAGCTCCGGAGAGTATTACTACGAGCAGTACTTC. Encoded protein: CASSSGEYYYEQYF.

In its sample, this clonotype was seen a few times. The chain has TRBV12-3 or TRBV12-4 and TRBJ2-4, with D unclear. CDR3 length: 16 residues. V shed 5 bases and J shed 3 bases, with 17 bases lying between them. The CDR3 bases are TGTGCCAGCAGTCGACCGAACGGATGGGGCAAAAACATTCAGTACTTC. Its protein is CASSRPNGWGKNIQYF.

In its sample, this clonotype was seen a few times. The V call is TRBV10-3, the J call TRBJ1-5, with D possibly matching TRBD1 (6 bases). Trimming took off 5 bases at V and 4 bases at J, with 15 bases between the two ends. Germline V gene lookup returns CDR1 ENHRY and CDR2 SYGVKD. This CDR3 has 15 residues. The CDR3: CAISTGLGQNQPQHF. The CDR3 coding sequence is TGTGCCATCAGTACAGGGCTTGGGCAGAATCAGCCCCAGCATTTT.

The chain joins TRBV29-1 to TRBJ2-5; 7 nucleotides match TRBD1. This CDR3 comprises 10 residues. Germline V CDR1 and CDR2: SQVTM, ANQGSEA. J lost 10 bases, V lost 7 bases, and 6 bases had no gene match. CDR3 sequence: CSALRDSQYF. Here the CDR3 DNA reads TGCAGCGCCCTCCGGGACAGCCAGTACTTC.

The rearrangement links TRBV20-1 to TRBJ2-5; 7 nucleotides line up with TRBD2. The CDR3 is 15 amino acids. The V and J ends lost 1 base and 5 bases, in that order; junction bases with no gene match: 10. The germline CDR1 and CDR2 sequences are DFQATT and SNEGSKA (reference sequence). The CDR3 DNA is TGCAGTGCTAGAGGGGAGGGGATAGGGAGGGAGACCCAGTACTTC. This encodes CSARGEGIGRETQYF.

This clonotype was picked up a small number of times. This chain uses TRBV6-1 with TRBJ2-7; D not certain. Germline V CDR1 and CDR2: MNHNS, SASEGT. V was cut by 7 bases and J by 2 bases, with 18 bases left in between. This CDR3 is 15 amino acids long. In DNA form, the CDR3 reads TGTGCCAGCATCGGTCCCCCAGGCAGGACCTACGAGCAGTACGTC. This codes for CASIGPPGRTYEQYV.

This clonotype was picked up many times. This rearrangement joins TRBV12-3 or TRBV12-4 to TRBJ1-6; 10 positions agree with TRBD1. This CDR3 is 17 amino acids long. Trimming at V came to 5 bases and at J to 13 bases, leaving 17 bases not matched to a gene. The CDR3 bases are TGTGCCAGCAGTCCCGGGACAGGGGTGGTTCCAAGGTCGCCCCTCCACTTT. It specifies CASSPGTGVVPRSPLHF.

The rearrangement joins TRBV20-1 to TRBJ2-1; the match to TRBD1 covers 8 bases. Germline lookup yields CDR1 DFQATT and CDR2 SNEGSKA (reference sequence). CDR3 size: 17 residues. V gave up 1 base and J gave up 0 bases; unmatched junction bases: 8. This CDR3 reads CSARGTGTPFSYNEQFF. CDR3 coding DNA: TGCAGTGCTAGAGGGACAGGGACCCCATTCTCCTACAATGAGCAGTTCTTC.

This clonotype came up a few times. This chain uses TRBV5-1 with TRBJ2-1; 7 bases are shared with TRBD2. This CDR3 contains 15 residues. Losses at the gene ends were 4 bases for V and 4 bases for J; bases not matched to a gene: 8. The germline CDR1 and CDR2 sequences are SGHRS and YFSETQ. CDR3: CASSGTAGTYNEQFF. The CDR3 DNA sequence: TGCGCCAGCAGCGGTACAGCGGGGACGTACAATGAGCAGTTCTTC.

V and J are TRBV10-2 and TRBJ2-1, with 7 bases identical to TRBD1. Per germline, CDR1 WSHSY and CDR2 SAAADI. CDR3 length: 14 amino acids. V dropped 8 bases and J dropped 2; count of bases not matched to a gene: 6. The CDR3: CASSTGVPYNEQFF. In DNA, the CDR3 is TGCGCCAGCTCCACAGGGGTTCCCTACAATGAGCAGTTCTTC.

This clonotype was found a few times. The V call is TRBV7-2, the J call TRBJ2-7; D is undetermined. V was cut by 7 bases and J by 3 bases, with 19 bases left in between. The CDR3 has 15 residues. The germline CDR1 and CDR2 sequences are SGHTA and FQGNSA. The CDR3: CASTKHRSVDYEQYF. CDR3 bases: TGTGCCAGCACCAAACACCGAAGTGTAGACTACGAGCAGTACTTC.

This clonotype was picked up a small number of times. J is TRBJ2-7 and V is TRBV6-2 or TRBV6-3; weak D call: TRBD1 (6 bases). This CDR3 has 13 residues. V dropped 6 bases and J dropped 5 bases, with 14 bases sitting between them. Germline V gene lookup returns CDR1 MNHEY and CDR2 SVGEGT. Here the CDR3 DNA reads TGTGCCAGCAGGAGAACAGGGACGCACGAGCAGTACGTC. Its translation is CASRRTGTHEQYV.

V and J are TRBV2 and TRBJ1-1; 9 nucleotides line up with TRBD1. Germline CDR1 and CDR2: SNHLY and FYNNEI. CDR3 length equals 14 residues. V shed 6 bases and J 4 bases; nucleotides not matched to a gene: 6. In DNA, the CDR3 is TGTGCCAGCAGCGAACAGGGGGCGGCCACTGAAGCTTTCTTT. Its translation is CASSEQGAATEAFF. Drawing the rest from reference TRBV2 and TRBJ1-1, the complete variable domain is EPEVTQTPSHQVTQMGQEVILRCVPISNHLYFYWYRQILGQKVEFLVSFYNNEISEKSEIFDDQFSVERPDGSNFTLKIRSTKLEDSAMYFCASSEQGAATEAFFGQGTRLTVV.